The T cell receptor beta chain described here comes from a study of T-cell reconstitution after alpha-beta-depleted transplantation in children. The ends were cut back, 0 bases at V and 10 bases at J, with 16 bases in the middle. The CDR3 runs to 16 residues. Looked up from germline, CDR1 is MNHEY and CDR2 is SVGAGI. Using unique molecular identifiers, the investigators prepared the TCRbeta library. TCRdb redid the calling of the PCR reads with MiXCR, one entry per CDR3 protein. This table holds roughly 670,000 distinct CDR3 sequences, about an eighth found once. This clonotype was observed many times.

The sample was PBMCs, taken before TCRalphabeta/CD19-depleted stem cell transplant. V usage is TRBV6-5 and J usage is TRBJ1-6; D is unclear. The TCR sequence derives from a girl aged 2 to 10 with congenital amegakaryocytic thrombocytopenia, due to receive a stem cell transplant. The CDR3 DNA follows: TGTGCCAGCAGTTACTCGACAAACATTCTACGGTCACCCCTCCACTTT. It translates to CASSYSTNILRSPLHF.